The source of this T cell receptor beta chain is a study of blood T cell repertoires in COVID-19. Study at large: PBMCs, B-cell-depleted T cells, or T cells provided the cDNA or gDNA that made up the material.

V lost 4 bases and J 0 bases, leaving 11 bases between the germline ends. CDR3 size: 15 residues. Germline V gives CDR1 SGHRS, CDR2 YFSETQ. Under the authors' procedure: By means of reference gene primer amplification, nucleated cell counts were estimated. Generated by immunoSEQ multiplex PCR, the TCRdb table keeps only in-frame clones and is missing some. V and J calls and clone size follow that table, whereas D and trimming were derived from the DNA. This sample has about 220,000 clones, with approximately 85% found just once. The sequence was collected from a woman in her 70s with COVID-19, enrolled during active disease. This chain connects TRBV5-1 to TRBJ1-3; D is perhaps TRBD1 (5 bases). Sample: peripheral blood. This chain's CDR3 is CASSGGRVSGNTIYF. For the CDR3, the DNA is TGCGCCAGCAGCGGCGGCAGGGTCTCTGGAAACACCATATATTTT.